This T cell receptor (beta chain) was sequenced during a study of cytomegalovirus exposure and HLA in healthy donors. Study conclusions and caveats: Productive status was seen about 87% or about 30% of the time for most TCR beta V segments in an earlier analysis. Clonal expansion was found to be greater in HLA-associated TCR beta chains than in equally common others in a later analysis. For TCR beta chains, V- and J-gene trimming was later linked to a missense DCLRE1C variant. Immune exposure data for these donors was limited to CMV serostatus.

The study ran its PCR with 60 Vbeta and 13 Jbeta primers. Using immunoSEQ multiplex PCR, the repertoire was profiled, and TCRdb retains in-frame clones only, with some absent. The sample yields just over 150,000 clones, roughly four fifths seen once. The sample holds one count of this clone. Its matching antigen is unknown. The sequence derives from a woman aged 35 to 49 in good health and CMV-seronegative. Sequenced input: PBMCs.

The DNA for the CDR3 is TGTGCCAGCAGCTTAGTAGCAGGGAGGTCGATTGAAAAACTGTTTTTT. Amino acids: CASSLVAGRSIEKLFF. The chain combines TRBV7-8 with TRBJ1-4, with D possibly TRBD1 on 5 matching bases. Trimming pared 1 base from V and 7 bases from J, leaving 16 bases between. Germline V gives CDR1 SGHVS, CDR2 FQNEAQ. This CDR3 comprises 16 residues.